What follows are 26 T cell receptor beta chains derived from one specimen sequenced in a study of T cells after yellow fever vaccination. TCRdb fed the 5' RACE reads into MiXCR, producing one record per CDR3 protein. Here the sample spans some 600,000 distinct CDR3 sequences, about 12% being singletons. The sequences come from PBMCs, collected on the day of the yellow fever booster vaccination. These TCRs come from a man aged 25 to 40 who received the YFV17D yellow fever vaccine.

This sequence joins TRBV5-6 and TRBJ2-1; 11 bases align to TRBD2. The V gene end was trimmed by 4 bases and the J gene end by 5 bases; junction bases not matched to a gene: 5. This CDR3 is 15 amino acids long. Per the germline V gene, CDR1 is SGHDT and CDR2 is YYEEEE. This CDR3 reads CASSNGLAGHNEQFF. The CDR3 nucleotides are TGTGCCAGCAGCAACGGACTAGCGGGCCACAATGAGCAGTTCTTC.

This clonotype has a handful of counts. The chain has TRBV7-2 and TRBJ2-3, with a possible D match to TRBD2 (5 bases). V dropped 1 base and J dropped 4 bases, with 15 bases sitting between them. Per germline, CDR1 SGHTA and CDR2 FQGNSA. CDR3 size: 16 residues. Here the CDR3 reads CASSLEGGGLPDTQYF. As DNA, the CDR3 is TGTGCCAGCAGCTTAGAAGGAGGAGGCTTGCCAGATACGCAGTATTTT.

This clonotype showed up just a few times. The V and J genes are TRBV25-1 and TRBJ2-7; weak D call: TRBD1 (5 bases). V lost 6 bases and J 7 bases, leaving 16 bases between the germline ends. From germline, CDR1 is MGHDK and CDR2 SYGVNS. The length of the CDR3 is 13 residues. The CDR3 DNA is TGTGCCAGCAGGGCTGAAGGGGTCAGTGAGCAGTACTTC. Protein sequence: CASRAEGVSEQYF.

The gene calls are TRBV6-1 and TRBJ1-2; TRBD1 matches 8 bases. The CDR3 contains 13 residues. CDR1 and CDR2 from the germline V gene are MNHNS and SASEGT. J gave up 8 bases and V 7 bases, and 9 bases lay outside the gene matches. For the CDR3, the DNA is TGTGCCAGCACCTTGGACAGGGAAGACGGCTACACCTTC. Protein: CASTLDREDGYTF.

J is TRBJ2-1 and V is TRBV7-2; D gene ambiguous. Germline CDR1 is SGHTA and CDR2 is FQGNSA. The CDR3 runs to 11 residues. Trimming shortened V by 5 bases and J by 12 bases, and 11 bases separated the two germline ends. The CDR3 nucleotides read TGTGCCAGCAGCCTTACGGTGGGGCAGTTCTTC. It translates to CASSLTVGQFF.

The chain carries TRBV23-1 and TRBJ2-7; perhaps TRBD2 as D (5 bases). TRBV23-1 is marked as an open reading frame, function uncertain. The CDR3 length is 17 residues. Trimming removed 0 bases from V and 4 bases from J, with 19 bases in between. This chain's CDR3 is CASSQSLTGSMKYEQYF. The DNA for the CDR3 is TGCGCCAGCAGTCAATCGCTTACGGGGTCAATGAAATACGAGCAGTACTTC.

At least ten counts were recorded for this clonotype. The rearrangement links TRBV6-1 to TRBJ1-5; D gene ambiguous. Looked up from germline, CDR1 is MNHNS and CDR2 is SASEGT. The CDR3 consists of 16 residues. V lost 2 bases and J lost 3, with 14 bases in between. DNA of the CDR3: TGTGCCAGCAGTGAACTCCCGACACGGATCAATCAGCCCCAGCATTTT. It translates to CASSELPTRINQPQHF.

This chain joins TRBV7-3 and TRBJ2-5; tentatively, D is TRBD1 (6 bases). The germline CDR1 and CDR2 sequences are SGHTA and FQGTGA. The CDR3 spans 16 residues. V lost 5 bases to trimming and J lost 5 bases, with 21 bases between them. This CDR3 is CASSRSRAGASETQYF. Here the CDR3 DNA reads TGTGCCAGCAGCCGGAGCAGGGCAGGGGCATCGGAGACCCAGTACTTC.

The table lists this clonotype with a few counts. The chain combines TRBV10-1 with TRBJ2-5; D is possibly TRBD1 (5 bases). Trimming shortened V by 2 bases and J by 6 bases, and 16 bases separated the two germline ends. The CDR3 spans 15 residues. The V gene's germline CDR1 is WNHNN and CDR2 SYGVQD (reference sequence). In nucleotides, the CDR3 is TGCGCCAGCAGTGAGCTCGAAGGCAGGGAAAAGACCCAGTACTTC. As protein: CASSELEGREKTQYF.

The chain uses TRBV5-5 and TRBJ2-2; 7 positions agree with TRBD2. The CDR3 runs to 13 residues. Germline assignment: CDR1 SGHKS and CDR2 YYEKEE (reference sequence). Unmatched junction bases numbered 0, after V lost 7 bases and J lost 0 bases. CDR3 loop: CASGRANTGELFF. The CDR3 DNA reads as TGTGCCAGCGGGAGGGCGAACACCGGGGAGCTGTTTTTT.

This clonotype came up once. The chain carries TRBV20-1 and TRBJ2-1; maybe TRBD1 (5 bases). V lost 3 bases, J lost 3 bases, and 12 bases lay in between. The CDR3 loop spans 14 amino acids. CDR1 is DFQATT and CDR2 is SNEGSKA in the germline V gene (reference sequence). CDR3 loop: CSASDWTYYNEQFF. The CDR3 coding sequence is TGCAGTGCTAGCGACTGGACATACTACAATGAGCAGTTCTTC.

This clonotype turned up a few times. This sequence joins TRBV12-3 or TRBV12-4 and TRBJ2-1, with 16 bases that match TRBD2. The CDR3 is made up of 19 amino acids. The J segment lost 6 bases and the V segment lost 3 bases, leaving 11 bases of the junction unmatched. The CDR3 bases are TGTGCCAGCAGTTTTTATCCGGGACTAGCGGGAGGGCCCGGCAATGAGCAGTTCTTC. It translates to CASSFYPGLAGGPGNEQFF.

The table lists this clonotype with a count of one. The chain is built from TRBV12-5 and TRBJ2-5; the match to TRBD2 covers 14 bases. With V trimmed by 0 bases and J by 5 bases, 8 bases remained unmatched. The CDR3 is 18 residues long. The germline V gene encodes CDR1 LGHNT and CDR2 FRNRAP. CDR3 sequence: CASGLVPGLAGVEETQYF. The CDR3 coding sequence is TGTGCTAGTGGTTTGGTACCGGGACTAGCGGGAGTAGAGGAGACCCAGTACTTC.

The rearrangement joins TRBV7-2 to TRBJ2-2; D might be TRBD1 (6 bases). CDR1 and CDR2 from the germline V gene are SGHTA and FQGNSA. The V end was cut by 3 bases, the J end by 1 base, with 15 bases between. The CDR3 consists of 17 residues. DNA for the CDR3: TGTGCCAGCAGCTTGTCAGGGGTCCTATTGAACACCGGGGAGCTGTTTTTT. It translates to CASSLSGVLLNTGELFF.

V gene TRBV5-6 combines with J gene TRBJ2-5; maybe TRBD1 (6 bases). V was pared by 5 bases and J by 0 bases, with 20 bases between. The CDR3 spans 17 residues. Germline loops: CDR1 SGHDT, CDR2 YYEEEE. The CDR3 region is CASRYGQQRLYQETQYF. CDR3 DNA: TGTGCCAGCAGATACGGACAGCAGCGATTATACCAAGAGACCCAGTACTTC.

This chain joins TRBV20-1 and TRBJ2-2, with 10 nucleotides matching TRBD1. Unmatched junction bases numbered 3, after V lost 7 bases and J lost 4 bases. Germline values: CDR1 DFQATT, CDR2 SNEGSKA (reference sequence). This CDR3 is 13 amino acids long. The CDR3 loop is CSGQGASTGELFF. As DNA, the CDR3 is TGCAGTGGACAGGGGGCCAGCACCGGGGAGCTGTTTTTT.

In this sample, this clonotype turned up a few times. DNA of the CDR3: TGTGCCAGCAGCCAATCCCGGACTAGCGGGGTCTCCTACAATGAGCAGTTCTTC. Translating gives CASSQSRTSGVSYNEQFF. The V call is TRBV11-2, the J call TRBJ2-1; TRBD2 matches at 12 bases. Germline V gene sequence: CDR1 SGHAT, CDR2 FQNNGV. Trimming took 5 bases from V and 0 from J; bases not matched to a gene: 8. CDR3 length equals 18 residues.

DNA of the CDR3: TGTGCCAGCAGCCAACCACTCGGGCTAGCGGGAGACAATGAGCAGTTCTTC. This encodes CASSQPLGLAGDNEQFF. The chain uses TRBV13 and TRBJ2-1, with 10 bases identical to TRBD2. Germline trimming cut 5 bases from V and 5 bases from J; bases unmatched to any gene: 12. The CDR3 consists of 17 residues. Looked up from germline, CDR1 is PRHDT and CDR2 is FYEKMQ (reference sequence).

CDR3: CASVEAGGVGELFF. In DNA form, the CDR3 reads TGTGCCAGCGTAGAAGCGGGAGGTGTCGGGGAGCTGTTTTTT. The chain joins TRBV28 to TRBJ2-2; 9 nucleotides agree with TRBD2. The CDR3 loop spans 14 amino acids. Trimming took 8 bases from V and 7 from J; bases not matched to a gene: 8. Germline CDR1 is MDHEN and CDR2 is SYDVKM.

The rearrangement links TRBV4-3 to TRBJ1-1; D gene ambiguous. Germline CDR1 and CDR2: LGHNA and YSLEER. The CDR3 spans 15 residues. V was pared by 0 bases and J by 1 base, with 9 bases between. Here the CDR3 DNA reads TGCGCCAGCAGCCAAGATACCAGGCGGAACACTGAAGCTTTCTTT. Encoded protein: CASSQDTRRNTEAFF.

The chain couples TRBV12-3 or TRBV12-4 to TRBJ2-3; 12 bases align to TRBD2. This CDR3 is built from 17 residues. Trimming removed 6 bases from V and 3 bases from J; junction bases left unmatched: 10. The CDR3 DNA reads TGTGCCAGCAGCCCACCGACTAGCGGGAGTCTGACAGATACGCAGTATTTT. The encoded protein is CASSPPTSGSLTDTQYF.

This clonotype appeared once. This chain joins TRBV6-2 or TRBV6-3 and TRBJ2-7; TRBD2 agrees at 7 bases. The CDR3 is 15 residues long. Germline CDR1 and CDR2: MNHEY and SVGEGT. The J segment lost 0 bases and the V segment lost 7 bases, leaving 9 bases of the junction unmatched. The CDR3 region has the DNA TGTGCCAGCAAGCGGCTAGCGGAGAACTCCTACGAGCAGTACTTC. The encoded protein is CASKRLAENSYEQYF.

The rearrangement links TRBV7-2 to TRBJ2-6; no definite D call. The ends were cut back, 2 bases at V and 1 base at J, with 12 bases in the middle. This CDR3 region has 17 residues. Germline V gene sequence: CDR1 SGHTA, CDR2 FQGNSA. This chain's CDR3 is CASSLSALLSGANVLTF. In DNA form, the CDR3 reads TGTGCCAGCAGCTTATCGGCGTTGCTTTCTGGGGCCAACGTCCTGACTTTC.

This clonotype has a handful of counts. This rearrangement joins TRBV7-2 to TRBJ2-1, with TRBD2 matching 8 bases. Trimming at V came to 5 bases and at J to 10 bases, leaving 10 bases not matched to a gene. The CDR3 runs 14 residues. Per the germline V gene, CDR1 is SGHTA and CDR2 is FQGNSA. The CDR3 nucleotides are TGTGCCAGCAGCCGACTTAGCGGGACTGAAGAGCAGTTCTTC. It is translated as CASSRLSGTEEQFF.

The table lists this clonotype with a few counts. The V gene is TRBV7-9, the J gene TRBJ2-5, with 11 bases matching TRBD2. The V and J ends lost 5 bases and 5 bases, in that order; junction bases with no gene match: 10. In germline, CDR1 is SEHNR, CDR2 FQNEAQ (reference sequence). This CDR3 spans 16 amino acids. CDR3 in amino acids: CASSTSGLAVRETQYF. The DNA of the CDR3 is TGTGCCAGCAGCACATCGGGACTAGCGGTTCGGGAGACCCAGTACTTC.

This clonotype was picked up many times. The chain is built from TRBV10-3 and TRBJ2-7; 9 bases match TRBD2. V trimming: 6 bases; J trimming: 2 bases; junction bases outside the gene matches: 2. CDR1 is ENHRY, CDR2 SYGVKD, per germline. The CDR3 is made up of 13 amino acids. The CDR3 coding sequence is TGTGCCATCAGGGGACTAGCCCCCTACGAGCAGTACTTC. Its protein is CAIRGLAPYEQYF.